This T cell receptor beta chain originates from a study of shared clonotypes between healthy human individuals. At a deep level, the assay was run. Original analysis: Filtering of immunoSEQ junctional sequences could not match full-length read filtering. Some clones are missing from TCRdb's copy, which holds only in-frame ones; the method was immunoSEQ multiplex PCR. The V and J calls and clone size are taken from that table; D and trimming were inferred from the DNA. Of roughly 2.5 million clones in the sample, 90% to 95% are singletons; the top ten hold 0.11% to 0.15%. Concerning this clone: Its matching antigen is unknown.

Study conclusions and caveats: Among donors, clonotype sharing was expected to be affected by sequencing depth.

Germline CDR1 MGHDK, CDR2 SYGVNS. Unmatched junction bases numbered 3, after V lost 3 bases and J lost 2 bases. The CDR3 is 15 residues long. Sample: naive CD4+ T cells sorted from blood. Regarding subset: CD45RA+ positively selected. The chain has TRBV25-1 and TRBJ2-1; TRBD1 agrees at 8 bases. The source is a man between 18 and 29 years old in good health. The CDR3 DNA is TGTGCCAGCAGTGACGGGACAGGAGCCTACAATGAGCAGTTCTTC. Protein: CASSDGTGAYNEQFF.